This T cell receptor (beta chain) was observed in a study of beta chain features in type 1 diabetes. In the study overall: Examination spanned around 110 million sorted cells from all samples.

Looked up from germline, CDR1 is KGHSH and CDR2 is LQKENI. V was pared by 2 bases and J by 4 bases, with 8 bases between. This CDR3 contains 13 residues. Using CD45RO/CCR7/CD25/CD127/CD95/CD27, CD4+ naive, central memory, regulatory and stem cell-like memory cells were sorted. Without exception, sorted populations had purity beyond 95%. Investigators reverse transcribed all isolated RNA, so they sequenced expressed TCRB transcripts. TCRdb's table, derived via immunoSEQ multiplex PCR, lists solely in-frame clones and lacks some. The sample contains almost 350,000 clones, under 8.5% of which appear only once.

This clonotype was obtained from a woman between 18 and 29 years old in good health. Material for sequencing was central memory CD4+ T cells from blood. The V call is TRBV18, the J call TRBJ2-5, with D unclear. CDR3 loop: CASSPGGGETQYF. DNA for the CDR3: TGTGCCAGCTCACCAGGTGGTGGAGAGACCCAGTACTTC. The whole variable domain, remainder taken from reference TRBV18 and TRBJ2-5, is NAGVMQNPRHLVRRRGQEARLRCSPMKGHSHVYWYRQLPEEGLKFMVYLQKENIIDESGMPKERFSAEFPKEGPSILRIQQVVRGDSAAYFCASSPGGGETQYFGPGTRLLVL.